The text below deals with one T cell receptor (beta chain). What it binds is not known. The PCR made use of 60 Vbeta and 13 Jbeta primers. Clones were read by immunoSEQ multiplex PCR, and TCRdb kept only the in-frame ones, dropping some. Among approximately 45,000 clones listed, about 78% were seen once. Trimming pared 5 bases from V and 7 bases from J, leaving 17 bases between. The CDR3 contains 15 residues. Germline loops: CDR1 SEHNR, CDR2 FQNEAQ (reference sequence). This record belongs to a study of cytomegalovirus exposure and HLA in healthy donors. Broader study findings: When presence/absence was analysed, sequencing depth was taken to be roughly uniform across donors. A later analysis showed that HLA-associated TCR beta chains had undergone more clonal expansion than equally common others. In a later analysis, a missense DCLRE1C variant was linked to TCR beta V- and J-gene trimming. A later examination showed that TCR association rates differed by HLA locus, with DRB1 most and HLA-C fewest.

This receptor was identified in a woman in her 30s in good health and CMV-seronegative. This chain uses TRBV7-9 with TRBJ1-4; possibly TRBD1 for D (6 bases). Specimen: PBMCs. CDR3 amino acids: CASSKTGGRIEKLFF. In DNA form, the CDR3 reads TGTGCCAGCAGCAAGACGGGGGGGCGTATTGAAAAACTGTTTTTT. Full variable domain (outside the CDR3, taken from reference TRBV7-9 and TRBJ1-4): DTGVSQNPRHKITKRGQNVTFRCDPISEHNRLYWYRQTLGQGPEFLTYFQNEAQLEKSRLLSDRFSAERPKGSFSTLEIQRTEQGDSAMYLCASSKTGGRIEKLFFGSGTQLSVL.